A selection of T cell receptor beta chains follows, all from one sample in a study of vaccination effects on CD4 cells after COVID-19. Clones were sequenced by immunoSEQ multiplex PCR, and TCRdb holds only the in-frame ones, with some missing. The sample holds tens of thousands of clones, around three quarters seen once. These receptors have no identified antigens. This specimen consisted of CD4+ T cells from PBMCs cultured with HCoV-OC43 spike peptides, obtained before COVID-19 vaccination. These receptor sequences come from a human donor who received a COVID-19 vaccine. Each CDR3 is given without its conserved first and last residue. Fields, in order: V gene, J gene, clone size, CDR3 protein. The listing skips clone size in some rows; elsewhere it reads once, few, many or a size class.

TRBV7-9,TRBJ2-2,few,ASRGTGELF
TRBV2,TRBJ1-2,few,ASSYDRNYGYT
TRBV30,TRBJ2-5,NA,AWSVAQETQY
TRBV19,TRBJ2-3,NA,ASSIRDRGSDTQY
TRBV10-2,TRBJ1-1,once,ASSDRNTEAF
TRBV3-1/TRBV3-2,TRBJ1-1,NA,ASSQVVNTEAF
TRBV5-1,TRBJ2-2,NA,ASSLVLDYGGELF
TRBV24-1,TRBJ2-5,NA,ATSDGTPQETQY
TRBV19,TRBJ1-1,NA,ASSIGWKGVDTEAF
TRBV6-5,TRBJ1-2,NA,ASRTGNYGYT
TRBV9,TRBJ2-3,NA,ASSVEQEWRTDTQY
TRBV10-2,TRBJ2-3,NA,ASSNFQGVDTQY
TRBV2,TRBJ2-5,NA,ASSETGPLGQETQY
TRBV6-5,TRBJ1-2,NA,ASSYSKTAYGYT
TRBV3-1/TRBV3-2,TRBJ1-2,NA,ASSQGPGNYGYT
TRBV3-1/TRBV3-2,TRBJ2-2,NA,ASTQGAGSGELF
TRBV3-1/TRBV3-2,TRBJ1-2,NA,ASSHLLRGENGYT
TRBV7-8,TRBJ1-2,NA,ASSAGTDYGYT
TRBV25-1,TRBJ2-1,once,ASSEFGSYNEQF
TRBV5-5,TRBJ2-1,NA,ASSPRQFEQF
TRBV18,TRBJ1-2,NA,ASSPSDSPGGYT
TRBV30,TRBJ2-2,few,AWRTSGGFTGELF
TRBV10-1,TRBJ2-3,NA,ASGGRSRGGTDTQY
TRBV5-1,TRBJ1-5,NA,ASSYSSGPNQPQH